In this sample, the clone carrying this T cell receptor beta chain turned up a few times. The sample comes from a study of human T cells and chemical hapten exposure. In the library, unique molecular identifiers were attached to individual cDNA molecules. One entry per CDR3 protein results from TCRdb running MiXCR on the RACE reads. The repertoire holds 35,000 or so distinct CDR3 sequences, with around 10% as singletons. Germline lookup yields CDR1 LGHNA and CDR2 YSLEER. The CDR3 runs 16 residues. With 0 bases removed from V and 0 bases from J, the gap between germline ends came to 12 bases. Time point meaning: pre-sensitization, week 0. Treatment described: therapeutic diphenylcyclopropenone sensitization with weekly scalp DPC. The template was total RNA from unfractionated whole blood.

The chain combines TRBV4-3 with TRBJ2-7; D may be TRBD1 (6 bases). This clonotype was sampled from a man in his fifties or sixties with alopecia areata. Some clones in this sample may be carry-over from other donors' samples. Specimen: whole blood, collected in connection with sensitization to the hapten diphenylcyclopropenone (DPC). CDR3: CASSQEEGDNSYEQYF. Written as DNA, the CDR3 is TGCGCCAGCAGCCAAGAAGAGGGGGACAACTCCTACGAGCAGTACTTC.